These T cell receptor beta chains were read from a single sample in a study of blood T cell repertoires in COVID-19. Sequenced by immunoSEQ multiplex PCR; TCRdb stores in-frame clones only, minus some. The data show some 70,000 clones, roughly 80% seen once. Material for sequencing was peripheral blood. The receptors come from a man between 60 and 70 years old with COVID-19, enrolled during active disease. Each CDR3 is given with its conserved first and last residue. The D gene is left open where the match is weak. Part of the rows lack a size; the others show once, few, many or a class for expanded clones.

J gene,D gene,V gene,clone size,CDR3 protein,CDR3 DNA
TRBJ2-3,-,TRBV19,-,CASSLTEDTQYF,TGTGCCAGTAGTCTCACGGAGGATACGCAGTATTTT
TRBJ2-7,-,TRBV18,-,CASSPAGNYEQYF,TGTGCCAGCTCACCAGCGGGAAACTACGAGCAGTACTTC
TRBJ2-7,-,TRBV6-5,-,CASNRQGLGAYEQYF,TGTGCCAGCAATAGGCAGGGGTTGGGAGCCTACGAGCAGTACTTC
TRBJ1-4,-,TRBV5-1,-,CASSLAGERLFF,TGCGCCAGCAGCTTGGCAGGGGAGCGGCTGTTTTTT
TRBJ2-1,TRBD2,TRBV19,few,CASSPSTSGSHNEQFF,TGTGCCAGTAGCCCATCGACTAGCGGGTCACACAATGAGCAGTTCTTC
TRBJ2-4,TRBD1,TRBV29-1,-,CSVGGQGQNIQYF,TGCAGCGTTGGGGGACAGGGCCAAAACATTCAGTACTTC
TRBJ2-3,-,TRBV14,-,CASSQTEITDTQYF,TGTGCCAGCAGCCAAACAGAAATCACAGATACGCAGTATTTT
TRBJ2-3,-,TRBV30,-,CAWSVPGADTQYF,TGTGCCTGGAGTGTCCCCGGTGCGGATACGCAGTATTTT
TRBJ2-1,-,TRBV29-1,many,CSVLPYLTGGSYNEQFF,TGCAGCGTTCTGCCGTACCTGACAGGCGGCTCCTACAATGAGCAGTTCTTC
TRBJ1-2,-,TRBV18,-,CASSPSDSTGYTF,TGTGCCAGCTCACCCTCCGACAGCACAGGCTACACCTTC
TRBJ2-7,TRBD1,TRBV28,-,CASSKPGQGTIEQYF,TGTGCCAGCAGCAAACCGGGACAGGGTACTATCGAGCAGTACTTC
TRBJ2-7,-,TRBV10-3,few,CATRLEGGTYEQYF,TGTGCCACCCGACTCGAGGGGGGGACCTACGAGCAGTACTTC
TRBJ2-5,TRBD1,TRBV7-7,once,CASSPNPGGETQYF,TGTGCCAGCAGCCCGAACCCAGGGGGAGAGACCCAGTACTTC
TRBJ2-1,-,TRBV19,-,CASSMGRNSYNEQFF,TGTGCCAGTAGTATGGGGAGGAACTCCTACAATGAGCAGTTCTTC
TRBJ1-4,TRBD1,TRBV29-1,few,CSVPGQGRNEKLFF,TGCAGCGTCCCCGGACAGGGCCGGAATGAAAAACTGTTTTTT
TRBJ1-2,TRBD1,TRBV2,-,CASSGSGTGFGYTF,TGTGCCAGCAGCGGCTCCGGGACAGGATTTGGCTACACCTTC
TRBJ1-2,-,TRBV29-1,-,CSVADRSNYGYTF,TGCAGCGTTGCCGACAGGTCTAACTATGGCTACACCTTC
TRBJ2-5,-,TRBV19,-,CASSYREETQYF,TGTGCCAGTAGTTACCGGGAAGAGACCCAGTACTTC
TRBJ2-1,TRBD1,TRBV24-1,few,CATRSTGALSNEQFF,TGTGCCACCAGATCGACAGGGGCCCTAAGCAATGAGCAGTTCTTC
TRBJ2-2,TRBD2,TRBV3-1/TRBV3-2,-,CASSQRSSGATGELFF,TGTGCCAGCAGCCAAAGATCTAGCGGGGCGACAGGGGAGCTGTTTTTT
TRBJ2-1,-,TRBV27,-,CASSWGDGNNEQFF,TGTGCCAGCAGTTGGGGGGACGGAAACAATGAGCAGTTCTTC
TRBJ2-1,TRBD1,TRBV5-1,-,CASSLLGQHSYNEQFF,TGCGCCAGCAGCTTGCTGGGACAGCACTCCTACAATGAGCAGTTCTTC
TRBJ2-1,-,TRBV21-1,-,CAPTPVVPSPIRFF,TGTGCCCCCACCCCCGTGGTCCCCAGTCCGATCCGGTTCTTC
TRBJ1-2,-,TRBV6-5,few,CASSKTGSYGYTF,TGTGCCAGCAGCAAAACAGGGTCCTATGGCTACACCTTC
TRBJ2-1,TRBD2,TRBV11-2,-,CASRTTGTSLGEQFF,TGTGCCAGCAGAACAACCGGGACTAGTCTGGGTGAGCAGTTCTTC
TRBJ2-2,TRBD1,TRBV7-2,-,CASSNPGQDTGELFF,TGTGCCAGCAGTAATCCGGGACAGGACACCGGGGAGCTGTTTTTT
TRBJ2-5,-,TRBV3-1/TRBV3-2,-,CASSQVSGTRRGETQYF,TGTGCCAGCAGCCAAGTATCCGGGACTCGGCGAGGGGAGACCCAGTACTTC
TRBJ2-1,TRBD1,TRBV19,-,CASSSHRDSGIDEQFF,TGTGCCAGTAGTTCCCACCGGGACAGCGGCATCGATGAGCAGTTCTTC
TRBJ2-3,-,TRBV27,-,CASSLLAGTDTQYF,TGTGCCAGCAGTTTACTGGCAGGCACAGATACGCAGTATTTT
TRBJ1-2,-,TRBV5-1,-,CASSLAGRSYGYTF,TGCGCCAGCAGCTTGGCCGGCAGGTCTTATGGCTACACCTTC
TRBJ2-1,-,TRBV9,-,CASSVGLGGGRSSYNEQFF,TGTGCCAGCAGCGTAGGTCTAGGGGGCGGGAGGAGCTCCTACAATGAGCAGTTCTTC
TRBJ2-3,TRBD2,TRBV28,once,CASSSMGGNTDTQYF,TGTGCCAGCAGTTCCATGGGGGGGAACACAGATACGCAGTATTTT
TRBJ2-1,TRBD2,TRBV11-2,-,CASSSRLAGGHEQFF,TGTGCCAGCAGCTCACGACTAGCGGGAGGTCATGAGCAGTTCTTC
TRBJ1-1,-,TRBV30,-,CAWSVTQEGEAFF,TGTGCCTGGAGTGTAACGCAGGAGGGTGAAGCTTTCTTT
TRBJ2-1,-,TRBV27,-,CASSPPGHTVNEQFF,TGTGCCAGCAGTCCTCCGGGACATACGGTGAATGAGCAGTTCTTC
TRBJ1-2,-,TRBV5-4,-,CASSPDSGTPYGYTF,TGTGCCAGCAGCCCGGATTCCGGGACACCATATGGCTACACCTTC
TRBJ1-1,-,TRBV6-6,few,CASSDTLGGTEAFF,TGTGCCAGCAGTGATACCTTGGGGGGCACTGAAGCTTTCTTT
TRBJ2-5,TRBD2,TRBV5-6,-,CASGFRGGQETQYF,TGTGCCAGCGGTTTTCGGGGGGGCCAAGAGACCCAGTACTTC
TRBJ2-7,TRBD1,TRBV2,-,CARGQNAYEQYF,TGTGCCAGGGGACAGAATGCCTACGAGCAGTACTTC
TRBJ2-7,TRBD1,TRBV18,-,CASSGTGAGYEQYF,TGTGCCAGCTCAGGGACAGGGGCGGGCTACGAGCAGTACTTC
TRBJ1-1,-,TRBV7-3,few,CASSPIGRDTEAFF,TGTGCCAGCAGCCCCATTGGGAGGGACACTGAAGCTTTCTTT
TRBJ1-2,-,TRBV6-5,-,CASSLQGGGSYGYTF,TGTGCCAGCAGCCTACAGGGCGGGGGCTCCTATGGCTACACCTTC
TRBJ2-7,-,TRBV6-5,-,CASGTHYEQYF,TGTGCCAGCGGGACACACTACGAGCAGTACTTC
TRBJ2-7,TRBD1,TRBV18,-,CASSPPGQIYEQYF,TGTGCCAGCTCACCCCCGGGACAGATCTACGAGCAGTACTTC
TRBJ2-3,TRBD1,TRBV18,few,CASSPRTGSDTQYF,TGTGCCAGCTCCCCAAGGACAGGATCGGATACGCAGTATTTT
TRBJ2-1,TRBD2,TRBV19,-,CASRTAGGQFF,TGTGCCAGTAGAACAGCGGGGGGGCAGTTCTTC
TRBJ1-2,-,TRBV19,-,CASSISYLGAHGYTF,TGTGCCAGTAGTATATCGTACTTGGGGGCGCATGGCTACACCTTC
TRBJ2-7,-,TRBV29-1,-,CSVEVAESGPYEQYF,TGCAGCGTTGAAGTTGCCGAGTCGGGTCCCTACGAGCAGTACTTC
TRBJ1-6,TRBD1,TRBV6-1,-,CASQGTAGSPLHF,TGTGCCAGCCAAGGGACAGCCGGGTCACCCCTCCACTTT